This T cell receptor beta chain was captured by sequencing in a study of blood T cell repertoires in COVID-19. Generated by immunoSEQ multiplex PCR, the TCRdb table keeps only in-frame clones and is missing some. This table has around 140,000 clones, roughly three quarters appearing once. Germline CDR1 is LNHDA and CDR2 is SQIVND (reference sequence). Trimming took 3 bases from V and 0 from J, leaving 6 bases between them. This CDR3 has 14 amino acids. Sequenced input: peripheral blood. This clonotype was obtained from a woman aged 70-85 years with acute or convalescent COVID-19. The chain couples TRBV19 to TRBJ1-3, with no clear D. In DNA, the CDR3 is TGTGCCAGTAGTATTTCCAGCTCTGGAAACACCATATATTTT. Protein sequence: CASSISSSGNTIYF.